This entry features one TCR delta chain sequence. Its antigen is currently unknown. This entry is derived from a study of Vδ1+ human thymocytes. V lost 1 base and J 10 bases, leaving 22 bases between the germline ends. The CDR3 contains 16 residues. Looked up from germline, CDR1 is TSWWSYY and CDR2 is QGS. Extracted RNA was reverse transcribed into cDNA. CDR3 amplicons came from multiplex PCR with pooled V-gene forward and constant-region reverse primers. TCRdb re-called the multiplex PCR reads with CATT. Of about 54,000 delta-chain clones listed, about 16% were seen once; the top ten hold under 0.6%. Notes on the study in general: The authors advised highly purified populations and single-cell validation. Unlike peripheral blood Vdelta1+ controls, thymic delta-chain sequences included roughly 18% Vdelta2 and few Vdelta3. In the thymus, TRG and TRD repertoires looked highly polyclonal with Gaussian CDR3 lengths.

The sequence was collected from a boy younger than two who had congenital heart surgery. Sequencing input: Vdelta1+ gamma-delta thymocytes from the thymus. Specified subset: FACS-sorted CD3+ TCRalphabeta- TCRVdelta1+ TCRVdelta2- thymocytes. The V and J genes are TRDV1 and TRDJ1, with D perhaps TRDD2 (6 bases). Written as DNA, the CDR3 is TGTGCTCTTGGGGAACGTCTCTCCTTCCCCCTAACGAGACTCATCTTT. Its protein product is CALGERLSFPLTRLIF.